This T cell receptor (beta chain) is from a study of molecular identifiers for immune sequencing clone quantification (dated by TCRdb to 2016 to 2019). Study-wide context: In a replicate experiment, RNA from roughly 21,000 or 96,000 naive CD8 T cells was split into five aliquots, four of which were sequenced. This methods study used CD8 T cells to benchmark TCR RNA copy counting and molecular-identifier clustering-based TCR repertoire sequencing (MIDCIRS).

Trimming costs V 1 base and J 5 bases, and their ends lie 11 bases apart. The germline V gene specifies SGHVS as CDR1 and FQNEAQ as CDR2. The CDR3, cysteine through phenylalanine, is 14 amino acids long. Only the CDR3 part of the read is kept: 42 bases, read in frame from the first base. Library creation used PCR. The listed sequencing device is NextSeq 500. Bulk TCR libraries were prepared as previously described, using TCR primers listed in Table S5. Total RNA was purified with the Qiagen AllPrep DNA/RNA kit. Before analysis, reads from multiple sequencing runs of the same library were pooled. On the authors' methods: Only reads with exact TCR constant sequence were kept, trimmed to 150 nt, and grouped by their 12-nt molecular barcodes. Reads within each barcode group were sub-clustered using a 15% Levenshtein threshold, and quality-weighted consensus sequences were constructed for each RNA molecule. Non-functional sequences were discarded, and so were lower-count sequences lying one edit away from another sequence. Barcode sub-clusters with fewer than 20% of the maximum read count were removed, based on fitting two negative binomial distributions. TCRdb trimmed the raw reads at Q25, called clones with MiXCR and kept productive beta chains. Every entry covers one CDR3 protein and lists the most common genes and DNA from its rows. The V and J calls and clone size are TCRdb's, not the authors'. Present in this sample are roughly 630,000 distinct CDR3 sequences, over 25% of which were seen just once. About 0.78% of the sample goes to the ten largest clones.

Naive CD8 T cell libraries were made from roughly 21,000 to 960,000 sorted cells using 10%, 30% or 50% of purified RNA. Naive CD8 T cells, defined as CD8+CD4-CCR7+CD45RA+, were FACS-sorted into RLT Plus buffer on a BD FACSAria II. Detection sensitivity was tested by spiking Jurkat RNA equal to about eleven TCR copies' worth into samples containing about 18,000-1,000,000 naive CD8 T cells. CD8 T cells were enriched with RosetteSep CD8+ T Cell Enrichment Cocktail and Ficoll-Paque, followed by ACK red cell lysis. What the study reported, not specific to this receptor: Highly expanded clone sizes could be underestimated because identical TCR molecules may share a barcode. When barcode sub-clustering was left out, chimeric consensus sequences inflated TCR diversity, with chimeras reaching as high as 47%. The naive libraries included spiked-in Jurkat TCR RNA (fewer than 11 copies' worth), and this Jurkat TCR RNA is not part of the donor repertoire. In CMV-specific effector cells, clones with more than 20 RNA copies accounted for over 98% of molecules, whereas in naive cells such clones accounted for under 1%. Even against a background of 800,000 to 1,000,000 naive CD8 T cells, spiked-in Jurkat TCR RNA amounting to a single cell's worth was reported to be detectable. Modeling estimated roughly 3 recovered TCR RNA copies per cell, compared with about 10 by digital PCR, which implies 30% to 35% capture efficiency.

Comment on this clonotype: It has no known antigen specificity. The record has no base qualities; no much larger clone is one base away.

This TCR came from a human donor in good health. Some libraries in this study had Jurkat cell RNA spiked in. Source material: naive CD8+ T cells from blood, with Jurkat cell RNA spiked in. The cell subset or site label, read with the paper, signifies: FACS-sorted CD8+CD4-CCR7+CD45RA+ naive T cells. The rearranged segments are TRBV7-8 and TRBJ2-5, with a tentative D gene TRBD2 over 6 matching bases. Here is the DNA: TGTGCCAGCAGCTTAGTTGACCTAGCGGAGACCCAGTACTTC. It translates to CASSLVDLAETQYF.